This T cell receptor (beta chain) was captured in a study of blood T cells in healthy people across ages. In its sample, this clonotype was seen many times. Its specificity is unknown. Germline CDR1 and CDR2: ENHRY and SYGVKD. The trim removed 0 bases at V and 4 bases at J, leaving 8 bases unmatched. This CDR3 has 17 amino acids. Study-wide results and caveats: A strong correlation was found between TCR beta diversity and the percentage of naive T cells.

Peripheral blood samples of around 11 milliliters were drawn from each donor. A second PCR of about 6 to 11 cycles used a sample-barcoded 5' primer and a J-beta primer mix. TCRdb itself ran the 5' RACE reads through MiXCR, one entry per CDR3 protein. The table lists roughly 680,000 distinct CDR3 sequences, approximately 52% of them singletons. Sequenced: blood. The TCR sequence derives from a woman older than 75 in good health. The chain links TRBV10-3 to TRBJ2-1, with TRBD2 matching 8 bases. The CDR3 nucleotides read TGTGCCATCAGTGAGTCGGCGAGCGGGGGTGGGTACAATGAGCAGTTCTTC. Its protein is CAISESASGGGYNEQFF.